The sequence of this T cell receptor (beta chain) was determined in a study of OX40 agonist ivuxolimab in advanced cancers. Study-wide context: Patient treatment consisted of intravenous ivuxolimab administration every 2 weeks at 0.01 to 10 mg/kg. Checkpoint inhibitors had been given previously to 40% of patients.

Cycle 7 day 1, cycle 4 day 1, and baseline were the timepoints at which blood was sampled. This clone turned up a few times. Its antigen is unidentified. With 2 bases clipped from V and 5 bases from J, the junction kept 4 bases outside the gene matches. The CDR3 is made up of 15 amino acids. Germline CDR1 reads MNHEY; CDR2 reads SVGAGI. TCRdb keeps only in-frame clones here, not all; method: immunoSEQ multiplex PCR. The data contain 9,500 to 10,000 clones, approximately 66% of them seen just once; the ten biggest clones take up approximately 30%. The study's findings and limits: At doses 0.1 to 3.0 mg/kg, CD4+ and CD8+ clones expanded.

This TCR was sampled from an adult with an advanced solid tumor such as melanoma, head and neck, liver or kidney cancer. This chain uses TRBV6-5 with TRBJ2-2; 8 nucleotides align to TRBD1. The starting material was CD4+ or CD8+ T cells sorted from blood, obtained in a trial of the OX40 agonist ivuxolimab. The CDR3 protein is CASSYRDRWTGELFF. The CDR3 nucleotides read TGTGCCAGCAGTTACCGGGACAGGTGGACCGGGGAGCTGTTTTTT.